These 27 T cell receptor beta chains came from one sample sequenced in a study of cytomegalovirus exposure and HLA in healthy donors. PCR involved 60 Vbeta and 13 Jbeta primers. The method was immunoSEQ multiplex PCR; TCRdb's version includes in-frame clones alone and lacks a portion of them. The table has 200,000 or so clones, roughly 80% seen once. What was sequenced was PBMCs. All receptors derive from a boy between 5 and 17 years old in good health and CMV-seronegative.

The J gene is TRBJ1-2, the V gene TRBV7-9; tentatively, D is TRBD1 (5 bases). The germline V and J ends were trimmed by 5 bases and 6 bases, with 16 bases remaining between them. The germline V gene has CDR1 SEHNR and CDR2 FQNEAQ (reference sequence). CDR3 size: 14 residues. CDR3 DNA: TGTGCCAGCAGCCCATATCAGGGCCCCCATGGCTACACCTTC. Its translation is CASSPYQGPHGYTF.

This clone occurred once. V usage is TRBV13 and J usage is TRBJ1-2; possibly TRBD1 for D (6 bases). Trimming took off 2 bases at V and 2 bases at J, with 12 bases between the two ends. The CDR3 sequence is 15 residues long. Per germline, CDR1 PRHDT and CDR2 FYEKMQ (reference sequence). CDR3 sequence reads: CASSLTPDRNYGYTF. CDR3 sequence (DNA): TGTGCCAGCAGCTTAACCCCCGACAGGAACTATGGCTACACCTTC.

This chain uses TRBV5-1 with TRBJ2-3, with 13 bases matching TRBD2. The CDR3 is 18 amino acids. Germline assignment: CDR1 SGHRS and CDR2 YFSETQ. V lost 3 bases, J lost 5 bases, and 12 bases stayed unmatched. CDR3 loop: CASSSFLLLAGGQDTQYF. The CDR3 bases are TGCGCCAGCAGCTCCTTCCTCTTACTAGCGGGGGGGCAAGATACGCAGTATTTT.

This clone showed up just once. The chain uses TRBV7-8 and TRBJ2-7, with D tentatively TRBD1 (6 bases). This CDR3 has 14 residues. Trimming shortened V by 3 bases and J by 0 bases, and 9 bases separated the two germline ends. The germline gives CDR1 SGHVS, CDR2 FQNEAQ. The CDR3 DNA follows: TGTGCCAGCAGCTTCGGACAGATCTCCTACGAGCAGTACTTC. As protein: CASSFGQISYEQYF.

The chain is built from TRBV7-3 and TRBJ1-2; 9 bases are a match to TRBD1. Germline V gives CDR1 SGHTA, CDR2 FQGTGA. V trimming: 5 bases; J trimming: 2 bases; junction bases outside the gene matches: 15. The CDR3 has 18 amino acids. The CDR3, as DNA: TGTGCCAGCAGCCTACGTTCGGAGGGGGACAGGGAGAACTATGGCTACACCTTC. Translating it yields CASSLRSEGDRENYGYTF. The variable domain in full, completed from reference TRBV7-3 and TRBJ1-2, reads GAGVSQTPSNKVTEKGKYVELRCDPISGHTALYWYRQSLGQGPEFLIYFQGTGAADDSGLPNDRFFAVRPEGSVSTLKIQRTERGDSAVYLCASSLRSEGDRENYGYTFGSGTRLTVV.

The J gene is TRBJ1-3, the V gene TRBV9; the D is unclear. The CDR3 has 15 amino acids. Germline V gene sequence: CDR1 SGDLS, CDR2 YYNGEE. V lost 4 bases and J lost 0, with 11 bases in between. The CDR3 nucleotides are TGTGCCAGCAGCCCTTTGGGGAGCTCTGGAAACACCATATATTTT. This gives the protein CASSPLGSSGNTIYF.

The chain combines TRBV7-8 with TRBJ2-7; TRBD2 aligns across 14 bases. This CDR3 region has 14 residues. CDR1 and CDR2 (germline): SGHVS, FQNEAQ. Trimming removed 7 bases from V and 9 bases from J; junction bases left unmatched: 8. The CDR3 loop reads CASNRLAGGPGQYF. The CDR3 region has the DNA TGTGCCAGCAACCGACTAGCGGGAGGGCCAGGGCAGTACTTC.

As for this clone: A junction end diverges from the germline sequence, so it may reflect a read error. The V call is TRBV5-6, the J call TRBJ1-5; 12 bases are shared with TRBD1. This CDR3 has 16 amino acids. Germline CDR1 SGHDT, CDR2 YYEEEE. Here the CDR3 reads CASSRRDRGRKQPQHF. In DNA form, the CDR3 reads TGTGCCAGCAGCCGGCGGGACAGGGGGCGCAAACAGCCCCAGCATTTT.

CDR3 DNA sequence: TGTGCCAGCAGTTTGGGGCTTAGCACAGATACGCAGTATTTT. It is translated as CASSLGLSTDTQYF. This chain uses TRBV6-5 with TRBJ2-3, with a weak D call TRBD1 (5 bases). The V end lost 4 bases, the J end lost 0 bases, and 8 bases lay between the germline ends. The CDR3 consists of 14 residues. From germline, CDR1 is MNHEY and CDR2 SVGAGI.

The chain has TRBV6-5 and TRBJ1-2, with no clear D. The CDR3 is 12 amino acids. The V gene lost 6 bases and the J gene lost 8 bases, with 13 bases spanning the gap. CDR1 MNHEY and CDR2 SVGAGI come from the germline V gene. As DNA, the CDR3 is TGTGCCAGCAGATCGTACAGTGTCGGCTACACCTTC. This sequence encodes CASRSYSVGYTF.

The chain uses TRBV5-1 and TRBJ2-1; 11 bases are a match to TRBD2. CDR1 and CDR2 from the germline V gene are SGHRS and YFSETQ. After removal of 2 bases from V and 6 bases from J, the junction contained 7 bases not matched to a gene. The CDR3 loop spans 16 amino acids. The CDR3 region has the DNA TGCGCCAGCAGCTTTGGAACTAGCGGGAGAAGCAATGAGCAGTTCTTC. It encodes CASSFGTSGRSNEQFF.

The V and J genes are TRBV7-8 and TRBJ2-1, with 10 nucleotides matching TRBD1. Germline V CDR1 and CDR2: SGHVS, FQNEAQ. This CDR3 has 17 residues. With V trimmed by 1 base and J by 2 bases, 5 bases remained unmatched. The CDR3 coding sequence is TGTGCCAGCAGCTTAGGTAGGGGACAGGGGACCTACAATGAGCAGTTCTTC. Encoded protein: CASSLGRGQGTYNEQFF.

This chain joins TRBV7-8 and TRBJ2-7; TRBD2 aligns across 12 bases. Germline CDR1 and CDR2: SGHVS and FQNEAQ. This CDR3 has 17 residues. V lost 5 bases to trimming and J lost 4 bases; unmatched junction nucleotides: 12. The chain's CDR3 is CASSTSSGRASGYEQYF. CDR3 bases: TGTGCCAGCAGCACCTCTAGCGGGAGGGCCTCAGGGTACGAGCAGTACTTC.

V and J are TRBV10-3 and TRBJ1-6; TRBD1 might be the D (5 bases). The CDR3 totals 14 residues. V lost 6 bases and J lost 7, with 13 bases in between. Per the germline V gene, CDR1 is ENHRY and CDR2 is SYGVKD. In nucleotides, the CDR3 is TGTGCCATCAGCCAGGACACCGACAATTCACCCCTCCACTTT. It specifies CAISQDTDNSPLHF.

The rearrangement links TRBV27 to TRBJ1-2; D perhaps matches TRBD1 (5 bases). The CDR3 length is 15 residues. The germline V gene encodes CDR1 MNHEY and CDR2 SMNVEV (reference sequence). V lost 1 base to trimming and J lost 4 bases, with 13 bases between them. CDR3 nucleotide sequence: TGTGCCAGCAGTTTATTAGCCGGGGGGTCCTATGGCTACACCTTC. Protein: CASSLLAGGSYGYTF.

V and J are TRBV25-1 and TRBJ1-2, with 12 bases aligning to TRBD1. Germline CDR1 is MGHDK and CDR2 is SYGVNS. Trimming at V came to 0 bases and at J to 5 bases, leaving 4 bases not matched to a gene. The CDR3 is 16 residues long. CDR3: CASSEYGGQGAYGYTF. Here the CDR3 DNA reads TGTGCCAGCAGTGAATATGGGGGACAGGGGGCGTATGGCTACACCTTC.

This chain connects TRBV27 to TRBJ2-7, with D possibly TRBD1 on 6 matching bases. The CDR3 is 13 amino acids. In germline, CDR1 is MNHEY, CDR2 SMNVEV (reference sequence). Between the trimmed V and J ends, which lost 6 bases and 6 bases, there was a span of 15 bases. The CDR3 nucleotides are TGTGCCAGCAGGGCAGGGGAAAATTCCGAGCAGTACTTC. Encoded protein: CASRAGENSEQYF.

This chain links TRBV9 with TRBJ2-7, with 8 bases that match TRBD2. The trim removed 3 bases at V and 4 bases at J, leaving 6 bases unmatched. The CDR3 runs to 14 residues. From germline, CDR1 is SGDLS and CDR2 YYNGEE. The CDR3 loop is CASSAGGVGYEQYF. The CDR3 DNA sequence: TGTGCCAGCAGCGCGGGAGGGGTCGGGTACGAGCAGTACTTC.

A single count supports this clone. Other DNA sequences in the same sample also yield this CDR3. The chain couples TRBV28 to TRBJ2-7; possible D gene TRBD1, 6 bases. The CDR3 runs 14 residues. V lost 6 bases and J lost 1, with 13 bases in between. Germline V gene sequence: CDR1 MDHEN, CDR2 SYDVKM. The CDR3 DNA reads TGTGCCAGCAGCCCAACCGGGACATCCTACGAGCAGTACTTC. Encoded protein: CASSPTGTSYEQYF.

The chain is built from TRBV21-1 and TRBJ1-6; TRBD1 is the table's D call and was not checked against the DNA. TRBV21-1 is flagged as a pseudogene. The CDR3 extends over 18 amino acids. The CDR3 loop reads CAIWGEGVLTHRNSPLHF. In nucleotides, the CDR3 is TGTGCCATTTGGGGAGAGGGGGTTTTAACACACCGAAATTCACCCCTCCACTTT.

This clone was counted between two and nine times. The genes are TRBV6-5 and TRBJ1-2; 7 bases align to TRBD1. CDR1 is MNHEY and CDR2 is SVGAGI in the germline V gene. The CDR3 loop spans 13 amino acids. J was trimmed by 4 bases and V by 4 bases; bases with no gene match: 3. The chain's CDR3 is CASSLTGAYGYTF. The CDR3 nucleotides are TGTGCCAGCAGTTTAACAGGGGCCTATGGCTACACCTTC.

The rearrangement joins TRBV30 to TRBJ2-3; D is unclear. V dropped 0 bases and J dropped 0 bases, with 10 bases sitting between them. Germline V CDR1 and CDR2: GTSNPN, SVGIG (reference sequence). CDR3 length: 15 residues. CDR3 sequence: CAWSVALPSTDTQYF. Written as DNA, the CDR3 is TGTGCCTGGAGTGTAGCTCTACCTAGCACAGATACGCAGTATTTT.

This chain uses TRBV10-3 with TRBJ1-2, with 7 positions matching TRBD1. The CDR3 consists of 13 residues. CDR1 and CDR2 from the germline V gene are ENHRY and SYGVKD. V was pared by 8 bases and J by 6 bases, with 9 bases of the junction left unmatched. The CDR3 loop reads CAIDHGTADGYTF. In nucleotides, the CDR3 is TGTGCCATCGATCACGGGACAGCCGATGGCTACACCTTC.

The CDR3 DNA follows: TGTGCCAGCGGATTGAGCGGGCCTTGGAATGAGCAGTTCTTC. Protein: CASGLSGPWNEQFF. This chain uses TRBV2 with TRBJ2-1; tentative D call: TRBD2 (6 bases). Trimming stripped 8 bases from V and 7 bases from J, with 18 bases between. The CDR3 consists of 14 residues. CDR1 SNHLY and CDR2 FYNNEI come from the germline V gene.

The V and J genes are TRBV7-2 and TRBJ2-6; 9 bases match TRBD1. CDR3 length: 18 amino acids. The V segment lost 2 bases and the J segment 2 bases; nucleotides outside the gene matches: 7. CDR1 is SGHTA and CDR2 is FQGNSA in the germline V gene. Here the CDR3 reads CASSLRSRTGAGANVLTF. In DNA form, the CDR3 reads TGTGCCAGCAGCTTACGTTCAAGGACAGGGGCTGGGGCCAACGTCCTGACTTTC.

To note about this clone: Germline is not matched at one junction end, which may reflect a read error. The chain combines TRBV7-9 with TRBJ2-6, with 11 bases fitting TRBD1. This CDR3 comprises 17 residues. Germline V gene lookup returns CDR1 SEHNR and CDR2 FQNEAQ (reference sequence). In nucleotides, the CDR3 is TGTTCCAGCAGCTCCGGGACAGGGGGCTCTGGGGCCAACGTCCTGACTTTC. This codes for CSSSSGTGGSGANVLTF.

CDR3 nucleotides: TGTGCCAGCAGCTCTTCCGGGGGGTTACACATTCAGTACTTC. Its protein product is CASSSSGGLHIQYF. The chain couples TRBV7-9 to TRBJ2-4, with 7 bases that match TRBD2. The CDR3 consists of 14 residues. Trimming took 4 bases from V and 8 from J; bases not matched to a gene: 8. Germline V gene sequence: CDR1 SEHNR, CDR2 FQNEAQ (reference sequence).